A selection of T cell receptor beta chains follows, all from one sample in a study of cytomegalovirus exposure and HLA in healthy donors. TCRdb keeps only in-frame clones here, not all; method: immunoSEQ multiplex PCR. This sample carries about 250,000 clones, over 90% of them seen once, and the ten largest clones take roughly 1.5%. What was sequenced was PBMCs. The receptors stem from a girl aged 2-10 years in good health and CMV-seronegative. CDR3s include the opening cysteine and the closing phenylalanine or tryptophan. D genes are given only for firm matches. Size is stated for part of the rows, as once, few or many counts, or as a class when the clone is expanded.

CDR3nt: TGTGCCAGCAGTTACACAAATACAGGGTCGCGTGGCTACACCTTC
CDR3aa: CASSYTNTGSRGYTF
d_gene: -
abundance: once
v_gene: TRBV6-5
j_gene: TRBJ1-2

CDR3nt: TGTGCCAGCAGATTCGGGACAGCCCAAGAGACCCAGTACTTC
CDR3aa: CASRFGTAQETQYF
d_gene: TRBD1
abundance: once
v_gene: TRBV28
j_gene: TRBJ2-5

CDR3nt: TGCAGCTTAACGGGACAAGACACAGATACGCAGTATTTT
CDR3aa: CSLTGQDTDTQYF
d_gene: -
abundance: -
v_gene: TRBV29-1
j_gene: TRBJ2-3

CDR3nt: TGCGCCAGCAGCTTGGGAGGATCCGAGCAGTACTTC
CDR3aa: CASSLGGSEQYF
d_gene: -
abundance: -
v_gene: TRBV5-1
j_gene: TRBJ2-7

CDR3nt: TGTGCCAGCAGCTTGTTCTTACGGGACGAGCAGTACTTC
CDR3aa: CASSLFLRDEQYF
d_gene: -
abundance: -
v_gene: TRBV5-6
j_gene: TRBJ2-7

CDR3nt: TGTGCCAGCAGAGATCAGGGTGAGAACACTGAAGCTTTCTTT
CDR3aa: CASRDQGENTEAFF
d_gene: -
abundance: few
v_gene: TRBV7-9
j_gene: TRBJ1-1

CDR3nt: TGTGCCAGCAGTTCCTTCTCGGGGACAGCGGCCAATGAGCAGTTCTTC
CDR3aa: CASSSFSGTAANEQFF
d_gene: TRBD1
abundance: once
v_gene: TRBV6-6
j_gene: TRBJ2-1

CDR3nt: TGTGCCAGCAGCTTAGATCAGGGGCCGAAGACTGAAGCTTTCTTT
CDR3aa: CASSLDQGPKTEAFF
d_gene: -
abundance: -
v_gene: TRBV11-2
j_gene: TRBJ1-1

CDR3nt: TGTGCCAGCAGTTACAAAGGGACAGGCTATGGCTACACCTTC
CDR3aa: CASSYKGTGYGYTF
d_gene: TRBD1
abundance: -
v_gene: TRBV6-5
j_gene: TRBJ1-2

CDR3nt: TGCCGTGCAGATACGCAGTATTTT
CDR3aa: CRADTQYF
d_gene: -
abundance: -
v_gene: TRBV29-1
j_gene: TRBJ2-3

CDR3nt: TGTGCCAGCAGTGACTGGCAGGGGAACACAGATACGCAGTATTTT
CDR3aa: CASSDWQGNTDTQYF
d_gene: -
abundance: once
v_gene: TRBV25-1
j_gene: TRBJ2-3

CDR3nt: TGCGCCAGCAGTGAGTCGCTGGGCGGGAGCACAGATACGCAGTATTTT
CDR3aa: CASSESLGGSTDTQYF
d_gene: -
abundance: -
v_gene: TRBV10-1
j_gene: TRBJ2-3

CDR3nt: TGCGCCAGCAGCTTGGCCGGACAGGGGGTAGAGACCCAGTACTTC
CDR3aa: CASSLAGQGVETQYF
d_gene: TRBD1
abundance: once
v_gene: TRBV5-1
j_gene: TRBJ2-5

CDR3nt: TGTGCCAGCAACGGGACACAGGAAAATTCACCCCTCCACTTT
CDR3aa: CASNGTQENSPLHF
d_gene: -
abundance: -
v_gene: TRBV6-9
j_gene: TRBJ1-6

CDR3nt: TGTGCCAGCCTAAGGACAGGGTACACTGAAGCTTTCTTT
CDR3aa: CASLRTGYTEAFF
d_gene: TRBD1
abundance: -
v_gene: TRBV19
j_gene: TRBJ1-1

CDR3nt: TGTGCCAGTATGAGGTCAGGGGGCCGGAAAGTCACTTTAAATGAGCAGTTCTTC
CDR3aa: CASMRSGGRKVTLNEQFF
d_gene: TRBD1
abundance: -
v_gene: TRBV19
j_gene: TRBJ2-1

CDR3nt: TGTGCCAGTTCCCGCACAGGGGAGACTAATGAAAAACTGTTTTTT
CDR3aa: CASSRTGETNEKLFF
d_gene: TRBD1
abundance: -
v_gene: TRBV19
j_gene: TRBJ1-4

CDR3nt: TGTGCCAGCAGCTATCCAGGAACTAACTATGGCTACACCTTC
CDR3aa: CASSYPGTNYGYTF
d_gene: -
abundance: -
v_gene: TRBV13
j_gene: TRBJ1-2

CDR3nt: TGTGCCTGGAGCCCGGACAGTGACCCACTGTGGGGCTACACCTTC
CDR3aa: CAWSPDSDPLWGYTF
d_gene: -
abundance: once
v_gene: TRBV30
j_gene: TRBJ1-2

CDR3nt: TGTGCCAGCAGCTATGACGGGGATTATTCACCCCTCCACTTT
CDR3aa: CASSYDGDYSPLHF
d_gene: -
abundance: -
v_gene: TRBV7-3
j_gene: TRBJ1-6

CDR3nt: TGTGCCACCGCAGGGGGTCCCTACGAGCAGTACTTC
CDR3aa: CATAGGPYEQYF
d_gene: TRBD1
abundance: few
v_gene: TRBV28
j_gene: TRBJ2-7

CDR3nt: TGTGCCAGCAGTGACCTTAGCGGGAGGGGCTACAATGAGCAGTTCTTC
CDR3aa: CASSDLSGRGYNEQFF
d_gene: TRBD2
abundance: -
v_gene: TRBV6-1
j_gene: TRBJ2-1

CDR3nt: TGTGCCAGCAGCCCCCCGGGGGGGGATGCGACTGGAAAACTGTTTTTT
CDR3aa: CASSPPGGDATGKLFF
d_gene: -
abundance: -
v_gene: TRBV13
j_gene: TRBJ1-4

CDR3nt: TGTGCCAGCTCCCAATTCAACGCGGGTCGTGAAGCTTTCTTT
CDR3aa: CASSQFNAGREAFF
d_gene: -
abundance: -
v_gene: TRBV18
j_gene: TRBJ1-1

CDR3nt: TGTGCCAGCAGTCACCTAGCGGGACTCTACAATGAGCAGTTCTTC
CDR3aa: CASSHLAGLYNEQFF
d_gene: TRBD2
abundance: -
v_gene: TRBV27
j_gene: TRBJ2-1

CDR3nt: TGTGCCAGCAGCACGGGTGGGGACAGAACCTCTGGAAACACCATATATTTT
CDR3aa: CASSTGGDRTSGNTIYF
d_gene: TRBD1
abundance: -
v_gene: TRBV5-4
j_gene: TRBJ1-3

CDR3nt: TGTGCCAGTAGCCTAAGACTAGCGGGGGGGAGCACAGATACGCAGTATTTT
CDR3aa: CASSLRLAGGSTDTQYF
d_gene: TRBD2
abundance: -
v_gene: TRBV19
j_gene: TRBJ2-3

CDR3nt: TGTGCCAGCAGTCGAGACAGGGGGACTGAAGCTTTCTTT
CDR3aa: CASSRDRGTEAFF
d_gene: TRBD1
abundance: -
v_gene: TRBV28
j_gene: TRBJ1-1

CDR3nt: TGCAGCGCCGAGGGTACGGAAGACACCATATATTTT
CDR3aa: CSAEGTEDTIYF
d_gene: -
abundance: -
v_gene: TRBV29-1
j_gene: TRBJ1-3

CDR3nt: TGTGCCAGCAGTTTATATGGGGCCGGAGGGGACTACGAGCAGTACTTC
CDR3aa: CASSLYGAGGDYEQYF
d_gene: -
abundance: few
v_gene: TRBV27
j_gene: TRBJ2-7

CDR3nt: TGTGCCAGCAGTTCCTACAGGGCGGGGGATTCACCCCTCCACTTT
CDR3aa: CASSSYRAGDSPLHF
d_gene: -
abundance: -
v_gene: TRBV6-5
j_gene: TRBJ1-6

CDR3nt: TGCGCCAGCAGCGCTACCCCATTCTACGAGCAGTACTTC
CDR3aa: CASSATPFYEQYF
d_gene: -
abundance: -
v_gene: TRBV4-1
j_gene: TRBJ2-7

CDR3nt: TGTGCCAGCGGGAGGGGGGGGCCTCAAGAGACCCAGTACTTC
CDR3aa: CASGRGGPQETQYF
d_gene: -
abundance: -
v_gene: TRBV6-1
j_gene: TRBJ2-5

CDR3nt: TGTGCCATCAGTGAGGGTGGGACTATCTCCTACAATGAGCAGTTCTTC
CDR3aa: CAISEGGTISYNEQFF
d_gene: TRBD2
abundance: -
v_gene: TRBV10-3
j_gene: TRBJ2-1

CDR3nt: TGCGCCAGCAGCCAAGGGACACCTATCTATGGCTACACCTTC
CDR3aa: CASSQGTPIYGYTF
d_gene: -
abundance: -
v_gene: TRBV4-1
j_gene: TRBJ1-2

CDR3nt: TGTGCCAGCAGCAGAGGTCGCAATCAGCCCCAGCATTTT
CDR3aa: CASSRGRNQPQHF
d_gene: -
abundance: -
v_gene: TRBV6-5
j_gene: TRBJ1-5

CDR3nt: TGTGCCACCAGCAGAGACATCTCGACGGGGAGGCTGAACACTGAAGCTTTCTTT
CDR3aa: CATSRDISTGRLNTEAFF
d_gene: -
abundance: -
v_gene: TRBV15
j_gene: TRBJ1-1

CDR3nt: TGTGCCACCAGCAGAAGGAGGAACACTGAAGCTTTCTTT
CDR3aa: CATSRRRNTEAFF
d_gene: -
abundance: -
v_gene: TRBV15
j_gene: TRBJ1-1

CDR3nt: TGCAGCGCTGTAAATGAGGACTATGGCTACACCTTC
CDR3aa: CSAVNEDYGYTF
d_gene: -
abundance: -
v_gene: TRBV29-1
j_gene: TRBJ1-2

CDR3nt: TGTGCCAGCAGCCCGGGACAGGGGGCGATTGGGGGCTACACCTTC
CDR3aa: CASSPGQGAIGGYTF
d_gene: TRBD1
abundance: -
v_gene: TRBV28
j_gene: TRBJ1-2

CDR3nt: TGCGCCAGCAGCCCCCCGGGACTAGTCAATGAGCAGTTCTTC
CDR3aa: CASSPPGLVNEQFF
d_gene: TRBD2
abundance: once
v_gene: TRBV5-1
j_gene: TRBJ2-1

CDR3nt: TGTGCCAGCAGCTTGAGGGCCCTCTCCTACGAGCAGTACTTC
CDR3aa: CASSLRALSYEQYF
d_gene: -
abundance: -
v_gene: TRBV7-6
j_gene: TRBJ2-7

CDR3nt: TGCAGCGTTGTTGTGGCTAGCGGGGTCAATGAGCAGTTCTTC
CDR3aa: CSVVVASGVNEQFF
d_gene: TRBD2
abundance: -
v_gene: TRBV29-1
j_gene: TRBJ2-1

CDR3nt: TGTGCCAGCAGCTATCCCCCGGGGAGGGAGGATGAAAAACTGTTTTTT
CDR3aa: CASSYPPGREDEKLFF
d_gene: -
abundance: -
v_gene: TRBV5-6
j_gene: TRBJ1-4

CDR3nt: TGTGCCAGCAGTGAAAAGGGACAGGGATCTTCACCCCTCCACTTT
CDR3aa: CASSEKGQGSSPLHF
d_gene: TRBD1
abundance: -
v_gene: TRBV2
j_gene: TRBJ1-6

CDR3nt: TGCGCCAGCAGCTTGGGCAGCGGGAGTAGATCAGATACGCAGTATTTT
CDR3aa: CASSLGSGSRSDTQYF
d_gene: TRBD2
abundance: once
v_gene: TRBV5-1
j_gene: TRBJ2-3

CDR3nt: TGTGCCAGCAGCTTAGGAAGGATGAGCGGTACGCAGTATTTT
CDR3aa: CASSLGRMSGTQYF
d_gene: -
abundance: -
v_gene: TRBV7-2
j_gene: TRBJ2-3

CDR3nt: TGCGCCAGCAGTGAGACTGGACCGGGATTTGAGAAAGCTTTCTTT
CDR3aa: CASSETGPGFEKAFF
d_gene: -
abundance: -
v_gene: TRBV10-2
j_gene: TRBJ1-1

CDR3nt: TGTGCCAGCAGTGGCACAGGACGGTTTGAAGCTTTCTTT
CDR3aa: CASSGTGRFEAFF
d_gene: -
abundance: -
v_gene: TRBV25-1
j_gene: TRBJ1-1

CDR3nt: TGCGCCAGCAGCGTGACGGGCCGGGGGGCTAGCACAGATACGCAGTATTTT
CDR3aa: CASSVTGRGASTDTQYF
d_gene: -
abundance: -
v_gene: TRBV5-1
j_gene: TRBJ2-3

CDR3nt: TGTGCCAGCAGTTCCTCGGGACAAAGGAGCGAGCAGTACTTC
CDR3aa: CASSSSGQRSEQYF
d_gene: -
abundance: once
v_gene: TRBV6-5
j_gene: TRBJ2-7

CDR3nt: TGTGCCAGCTCACCACCGGGACTAGCGGGGGAGCAGTACTTC
CDR3aa: CASSPPGLAGEQYF
d_gene: TRBD2
abundance: -
v_gene: TRBV18
j_gene: TRBJ2-7

CDR3nt: TGTGCCAGCAGCCTGGGGGGGGGAGGCAATCAGCCCCAGCATTTT
CDR3aa: CASSLGGGGNQPQHF
d_gene: -
abundance: -
v_gene: TRBV11-2
j_gene: TRBJ1-5

CDR3nt: TGCGCCAGCAGCCATAATTCAGGGGGGATTATCCGAGAGACCCAGTACTTC
CDR3aa: CASSHNSGGIIRETQYF
d_gene: -
abundance: -
v_gene: TRBV5-1
j_gene: TRBJ2-5

CDR3nt: TGTGCCAGTAGTAAAGAGACAGGGGGCGCGGTTGAGACCCAGTACTTC
CDR3aa: CASSKETGGAVETQYF
d_gene: TRBD1
abundance: -
v_gene: TRBV19
j_gene: TRBJ2-5

CDR3nt: TGTGCCAGCAGCCACACAGACAGCTACGAGCAGTACTTC
CDR3aa: CASSHTDSYEQYF
d_gene: -
abundance: -
v_gene: TRBV7-9
j_gene: TRBJ2-7

CDR3nt: TGCGCCAGCAGCCAAGGGGAGGGGTCGTCCAAAAACATTCAGTACTTC
CDR3aa: CASSQGEGSSKNIQYF
d_gene: TRBD2
abundance: -
v_gene: TRBV4-1
j_gene: TRBJ2-4

CDR3nt: TGTGCCAGCAGCAAAGCCTACCGGGACAGGGGTTTATTCACAGATACGCAGTATTTT
CDR3aa: CASSKAYRDRGLFTDTQYF
d_gene: TRBD1
abundance: -
v_gene: TRBV7-9
j_gene: TRBJ2-3

CDR3nt: TGTGCCAGCAGCTTTCTACCAGCGGGAGGAGAGACCCAGTACTTC
CDR3aa: CASSFLPAGGETQYF
d_gene: TRBD2
abundance: -
v_gene: TRBV5-6
j_gene: TRBJ2-5

CDR3nt: TGCGCCAGCAGTGACCAGGGAAATTCACCCCTCCACTTT
CDR3aa: CASSDQGNSPLHF
d_gene: -
abundance: -
v_gene: TRBV10-1
j_gene: TRBJ1-6